Following are 17 T cell receptor beta chains from one sample sequenced in a study of cytomegalovirus exposure and HLA in healthy donors. PCR used 60 Vbeta primers and 13 Jbeta primers. The protocol was immunoSEQ multiplex PCR, while the TCRdb copy is restricted to in-frame clones and leaves out a portion. The sample records 150,000 or so clones, over 70% being singletons. The specimen was PBMCs. The receptors derive from a woman between 35 and 50 years old in good health and CMV-seronegative.

This sequence joins TRBV2 and TRBJ2-1; 16 positions match TRBD2. Looked up from germline, CDR1 is SNHLY and CDR2 is FYNNEI. Trimming took 8 bases from V and 8 from J; bases not matched to a gene: 6. The CDR3 has 15 residues. The CDR3 nucleotides read TGTGCCAGCTTTGGGACTAGCGGGAGGGCCGATGAGCAGTTCTTC. Translating it yields CASFGTSGRADEQFF.

The V call is TRBV28, the J call TRBJ2-7; a possible D gene is TRBD1 (6 bases). The ends were cut back, 8 bases at V and 3 bases at J, with 11 bases in the middle. The CDR3 has 12 amino acids. Germline CDR1 MDHEN, CDR2 SYDVKM. The chain's CDR3 is CASSGEVYEQYF. DNA of the CDR3: TGTGCCAGCTCAGGGGAAGTCTACGAGCAGTACTTC.

The chain combines TRBV19 with TRBJ2-7; TRBD1 matches at 7 bases. Trimming took 6 bases from V and 2 from J; bases not matched to a gene: 7. This CDR3 comprises 14 residues. Germline V lookup: CDR1 LNHDA, CDR2 SQIVND (reference sequence). The DNA for the CDR3 is TGTGCCAGTAGGGCGTCGCAGGGGGCCTACGAGCAGTACTTC. Its protein product is CASRASQGAYEQYF.

CDR3 DNA sequence: TGTGCCAGCAGCCCGAGCTGGACAGGCCGCTCTGGGGCCAACGTCCTGACTTTC. It specifies CASSPSWTGRSGANVLTF. This chain joins TRBV9 and TRBJ2-6; 7 bases are shared with TRBD1. The germline V gene encodes CDR1 SGDLS and CDR2 YYNGEE. CDR3 length: 18 residues. The J segment lost 0 bases and the V segment lost 4 bases, leaving 10 bases of the junction unmatched. The full variable domain, rest sourced from reference TRBV9 and TRBJ2-6, is DSGVTQTPKHLITATGQRVTLRCSPRSGDLSVYWYQQSLDQGLQFLIQYYNGEERAKGNILERFSAQQFPDLHSELNLSSLELGDSALYFCASSPSWTGRSGANVLTFGAGSRLTVL.

Regarding this clone: One end of the junction does not line up with germline, which may come from a read error. The chain combines TRBV7-7 with TRBJ2-7, with TRBD1 identical over 8 bases. Germline lookup yields CDR1 SSHAT and CDR2 FNYEAQ (reference sequence). The CDR3 has 13 residues. Here the CDR3 reads CASSLDRAEEQYF. The CDR3 DNA is TGTGCTAGCAGCTTGGACAGGGCGGAAGAGCAGTACTTC.

In this sample, this clone turned up many times. The J gene is TRBJ2-7, the V gene TRBV7-8; D uncertain. Trimming left V 0 bases short and J 3 bases short, with 12 bases between. Germline V gene sequence: CDR1 SGHVS, CDR2 FQNEAQ. This CDR3 spans 15 amino acids. This CDR3 is CASSLASGLGYEQYF. CDR3 DNA sequence: TGTGCCAGCAGCTTAGCATCCGGGTTAGGCTACGAGCAGTACTTC.

This clone has only one observation. The chain carries TRBV28 and TRBJ2-5; possibly TRBD2 for D (7 bases). The DNA end lines up better with TRBJ2-7; the J call may be wrong. CDR1 and CDR2 from the germline V gene are MDHEN and SYDVKM. The CDR3 is made up of 13 amino acids. CDR3 sequence (DNA): TGTGCCAGCACCTCGGGGGGCCGGTACGAGCAGTACTTC. Translating gives CASTSGGRYEQYF.

The V and J genes are TRBV7-8 and TRBJ2-7, with 10 positions matching TRBD1. The germline gives CDR1 SGHVS, CDR2 FQNEAQ. The trim removed 4 bases at V and 4 bases at J, leaving 7 bases unmatched. This CDR3 comprises 15 residues. The CDR3 loop reads CASSWPGQGKYEQYF. The CDR3 DNA reads as TGTGCCAGCAGCTGGCCGGGACAGGGGAAGTACGAGCAGTACTTC. Filled out from reference TRBV7-8 and TRBJ2-7, the complete variable domain reads GAGVSQSPRYKVAKRGQDVALRCDPISGHVSLFWYQQALGQGPEFLTYFQNEAQLDKSGLPSDRFFAERPEGSVSTLKIQRTQQEDSAVYLCASSWPGQGKYEQYFGPGTRLTVT.

The chain joins TRBV10-2 to TRBJ1-5; D is perhaps TRBD1 (6 bases). Germline V gives CDR1 WSHSY, CDR2 SAAADI. CDR3 length: 12 amino acids. Trimming removed 6 bases from V and 5 bases from J, with 8 bases in between. Here the CDR3 DNA reads TGCGCCAGCAGCCCAGGGGATCAGCCCCAGCATTTT. The encoded protein is CASSPGDQPQHF.

This clone was seen only once. The rearrangement links TRBV29-1 to TRBJ2-5; no definite D call. The CDR3 contains 14 residues. The V end lost 1 base, the J end lost 4 bases, and 13 bases lay between the germline ends. Looked up from germline, CDR1 is SQVTM and CDR2 is ANQGSEA. The DNA for the CDR3 is TGCAGCGTTGAAGTTGGCAGGAACCTAGAGACCCAGTACTTC. Translating it yields CSVEVGRNLETQYF.

The chain joins TRBV4-3 to TRBJ1-4; D ambiguous. In germline, CDR1 is LGHNA, CDR2 YSLEER. V was clipped by 1 base and J by 4 bases, with 10 bases between them. The CDR3 runs 15 residues. The CDR3 nucleotides read TGCGCCAGCAGCCAAGTTCGGGTCCGTAATGAAAAACTGTTTTTT. This translates into CASSQVRVRNEKLFF.

This clone was counted only a few times. The chain links TRBV4-3 to TRBJ2-3; D unclear. The germline V gene encodes CDR1 LGHNA and CDR2 YSLEER. The CDR3 is made up of 15 amino acids. Between the trimmed V and J ends, which lost 0 bases and 1 base, there was a span of 8 bases. CDR3 bases: TGCGCCAGCAGCCAAGATCAGGCAGGCACAGATACGCAGTATTTT. Translation: CASSQDQAGTDTQYF.

The V gene is TRBV7-9, the J gene TRBJ2-1; D unclear. CDR3 length equals 12 residues. CDR1 and CDR2 (germline): SEHNR, FQNEAQ (reference sequence). Trimming left V 3 bases short and J 4 bases short, with 4 bases between. CDR3 coding DNA: TGTGCCAGCAGCTTCGCGTACAATGAGCAGTTCTTC. As protein: CASSFAYNEQFF.

The chain couples TRBV10-1 to TRBJ2-1, with 10 bases fitting TRBD2. The CDR3 spans 14 residues. Germline-derived CDR1 and CDR2 are WNHNN and SYGVQD (reference sequence). DNA of the CDR3: TGCGCAAAGCTAGCGGGAGTTTTCTACAATGAGCAGTTCTTC. Amino acids: CAKLAGVFYNEQFF.

In its sample, this clone was seen once. The CDR3 reads CASSASSGAGETQYF. CDR3 in DNA: TGTGCCAGCAGCGCATCTAGCGGGGCAGGGGAGACCCAGTACTTC. The genes are TRBV9 and TRBJ2-5; 9 positions agree with TRBD2. Germline V gene lookup returns CDR1 SGDLS and CDR2 YYNGEE. The CDR3 totals 15 residues. The V segment lost 3 bases and the J segment 5 bases; nucleotides outside the gene matches: 8. Drawing the rest from reference TRBV9 and TRBJ2-5, the complete variable domain is DSGVTQTPKHLITATGQRVTLRCSPRSGDLSVYWYQQSLDQGLQFLIQYYNGEERAKGNILERFSAQQFPDLHSELNLSSLELGDSALYFCASSASSGAGETQYFGPGTRLLVL.

The J gene is TRBJ1-1, the V gene TRBV6-5, with TRBD1 identical over 7 bases. V dropped 4 bases and J dropped 6; count of bases not matched to a gene: 8. CDR1 MNHEY and CDR2 SVGAGI come from the germline V gene. This CDR3 is 14 amino acids long. CDR3 sequence: CASSFGTEAAEAFF. DNA of the CDR3: TGTGCCAGCAGTTTCGGGACAGAGGCCGCTGAAGCTTTCTTT.

This clone was counted a few times. The genes are TRBV11-3 and TRBJ1-3; 7 bases fit TRBD1. With V trimmed by 5 bases and J by 0 bases, 10 bases remained unmatched. Germline V gives CDR1 SGHNT, CDR2 YENEEA. The CDR3 extends over 17 amino acids. CDR3 loop: CASSPRQGYLSGNTIYF. As DNA, the CDR3 is TGTGCCAGCAGCCCACGACAGGGTTACCTCTCTGGAAACACCATATATTTT. The full variable domain, rest sourced from reference TRBV11-3 and TRBJ1-3, is EAGVVQSPRYKIIEKKQPVAFWCNPISGHNTLYWYLQNLGQGPELLIRYENEEAVDDSQLPKDRFSAERLKGVDSTLKIQPAELGDSAVYLCASSPRQGYLSGNTIYFGEGSWLTVV.